What follows describes a single T cell receptor (beta chain). Its antigen specificity is not known. No base-level quality is on record; no much larger clone is a single base apart. These data originate in a study of Ad26.COV2.S vaccination and SARS-CoV-2 variants (dated by TCRdb to the early 2020s). At the level of the whole study: Donors in the vaccine arm were drawn from COV1001, a phase I-IIa trial of Ad26.COV2.S in healthy adults that was multicentre, randomized, double-blind and placebo-controlled. Trial participants were randomized into five groups of five, in which low-dose or high-dose Ad26.COV2.S was given once or twice, or placebo was given on both occasions. The specificity and breadth of SARS-CoV-2-reactive T cell receptors after Ad26.COV2.S vaccination were assessed by TCRbeta repertoire sequencing. Blinding of investigators to trial group allocation was maintained during experiments and outcome assessment. A total of some 30 samples were included in the TCR-sequenced set, comprising around 20 Ad26.COV2.S vaccine recipients, 5 placebo recipients and 8 SARS-CoV-2 convalescent individuals. Ad26.COV2.S was given intramuscularly at 5x10^10 or 1x10^11 viral particles, as a single shot or as two shots 56 days apart.

Per the publication, the treatment or condition label means: roughly 19 received Ad26.COV2.S at low or high dose, single or two shots; about 5 received placebo; per-sample allocation not given. For vaccine and placebo recipients, the sequenced repertoires came from samples collected on day 63 after the first injection. In Cohort 1b, about two dozen adults aged 18-55 years were enrolled at a single site in Boston, USA, between 29 July and 7 August 2020. Ad26.COV2.S was a replication-incompetent adenovirus type 26 vector expressing a prefusion-stabilized SARS-CoV-2 spike protein from the original Wuhan strain. The immunoSEQ Assay was the method used to sequence TCRbeta CDR3 regions. After extraction, genomic DNA underwent amplification by bias-controlled multiplex PCR, followed by high-throughput sequencing. Concerning the study's data processing: To quantify the absolute abundance of every unique TCRbeta CDR3 region, sequences were collapsed and filtered. T cell fraction was estimated by normalizing TCRbeta template counts to usable DNA, with usable DNA measured through amplification of reference genes found in all nucleated cells. Repertoire TCRs were annotated as SARS-CoV-2-specific by exact matching of V gene, CDR3 amino acid sequence and J gene to a known reactive TCR set. The reference SARS-CoV-2 TCR set was obtained from MIRA and was filtered for enrichment in COVID-19-positive ImmuneCODE repertoires, whereby public or cross-reactive TCRs were removed. Based on the MIRA antigens, annotated TCRs were further analysed at the level of specific ORF or position within ORF. Breadth was defined as annotated unique rearrangements over total unique productive rearrangements; depth was the summed frequency of those rearrangements. TCR breadth was compared between groups using two-sided Wilcoxon rank-sum tests. Drawn from immuneACCESS, this table holds only the in-frame rearrangements with V and J called that TCRdb kept. Clones are partly lost; checked studies trace under half to an unresolved V gene and leave the rest unexplained. V, J and clone size reflect that table, while D and trimming were determined from the DNA. This sample gives about 350,000 clones in total; around 89% of them show up just once. Jointly, the top ten make up 6.4% of the sample.

The paper as a whole reports these results and caveats: Comparable non-spike TCR breadth was observed between vaccine and placebo recipients, consistent with only spike being contained in the vaccine. The study lacked the statistical power to compare responses across vaccine doses or regimens. Higher spike-specific TCR breadth was observed in Ad26.COV2.S recipients than in placebo recipients (P = 0.0014). After vaccination, spike-specific CD8+ and CD4+ T cell responses were reported to show substantial breadth. The authors noted that total T cell responses may have been underestimated by the TCR breadth and depth analyses.

The clonotype comes from a person between 18 and 60 years old who received the Ad26.COV2.S COVID-19 vaccine or a placebo. Source: peripheral blood, taken in a trial of Ad26.COV2.S vaccine versus placebo.

The sequenced DNA is TGTGCCAGCAGCTCGCAGACAGGGGACTATGGCTACACCTTC. This is translated as CASSSQTGDYGYTF. The receptor chain draws on TRBV7-9 and TRBJ1-2, with TRBD1 matching 8 junction bases. CDR1 and CDR2 are drawn from the germline V gene (reference sequence): SEHNR, FQNEAQ. Compared with germline, V lacks 4 bases and J lacks 3 bases; bases without a gene match: 4. The CDR3 goes from the cysteine to the phenylalanine over 14 residues. Of the read, only the CDR3 DNA is kept; its 42 bases are in frame from base 1.